These 11 T cell receptor beta chains were sequenced from one sample in a study of spatial heterogeneity in lung cancer. TCRdb re-called the 5' RACE reads through MiXCR, storing one row per CDR3 protein. The table lists some 100,000 distinct CDR3 sequences, over 9.5% of them singletons. Time point given: sample taken at primary tumor resection. The source material was PBMCs, sampled at surgery. These receptors all stem from a male donor with early-stage non-small cell lung cancer.

This clonotype has a handful of counts. The rearrangement links TRBV10-2 to TRBJ2-5, with D tentatively TRBD2 (6 bases). This CDR3 region has 13 residues. Germline loops: CDR1 WSHSY, CDR2 SAAADI. Trimming shortened V by 6 bases and J by 2 bases, and 10 bases separated the two germline ends. The CDR3 protein is CASRIAEQETQYF. CDR3 in DNA: TGCGCCAGCAGAATAGCGGAACAAGAGACCCAGTACTTC.

For the CDR3, the DNA is TGCAGTGCTAGATCCCCCTCCGGGTCCTCGAGGAATGAGCAGTTCTTC. Protein sequence: CSARSPSGSSRNEQFF. The chain links TRBV20-1 to TRBJ2-1; D call uncertain. The CDR3 has 16 amino acids. Trimming took off 2 bases at V and 7 bases at J, with 21 bases between the two ends. CDR1 DFQATT and CDR2 SNEGSKA come from the germline V gene (reference sequence).

The rearrangement links TRBV18 to TRBJ2-7, with D hard to call. This CDR3 is 17 amino acids long. CDR1 and CDR2 (germline): KGHSH, LQKENI. Trimming removed 6 bases at V and 6 bases at J, with 27 bases between. CDR3 sequence: CASSRVESRQPLAEQYF. The CDR3 nucleotides read TGTGCCAGCTCTAGGGTAGAAAGTCGGCAGCCTCTCGCCGAGCAGTACTTC.

The rearrangement links TRBV9 to TRBJ2-7, with a possible D match to TRBD2 (5 bases). V shed 1 base and J shed 6 bases, with 11 bases lying between them. This CDR3 spans 13 amino acids. CDR1 and CDR2 from the germline V gene are SGDLS and YYNGEE. The CDR3 spells CASSVLGEGEQYF. The DNA for the CDR3 is TGTGCCAGCAGCGTATTGGGAGAGGGCGAGCAGTACTTC. Based on the CDR3 plus reference TRBV9 and TRBJ2-7, the full variable domain is DSGVTQTPKHLITATGQRVTLRCSPRSGDLSVYWYQQSLDQGLQFLIQYYNGEERAKGNILERFSAQQFPDLHSELNLSSLELGDSALYFCASSVLGEGEQYFGPGTRLTVT.

V is TRBV6-5 and J is TRBJ1-2, with no clear D. V lost 7 bases and J lost 0, with 9 bases in between. Germline lookup yields CDR1 MNHEY and CDR2 SVGAGI. This CDR3 contains 13 residues. The CDR3 DNA is TGTGCCAGCACCCCCGCAGCTAACTATGGCTACACCTTC. It translates to CASTPAANYGYTF.

The chain links TRBV7-8 to TRBJ2-7, with no clear D. The V end was cut by 5 bases, the J end by 3 bases, with 14 bases between. The CDR3 runs to 14 residues. CDR1 is SGHVS, CDR2 FQNEAQ, per germline. CDR3 sequence (DNA): TGTGCCAGCAGCCTCCGTGCGACCATCTACGAGCAGTACTTC. Protein sequence: CASSLRATIYEQYF.

A few counts support this clonotype. The chain joins TRBV6-4 to TRBJ2-1, with 12 bases identical to TRBD2. Looked up from germline, CDR1 is MRHNA and CDR2 is SNTAGT. Trimming at V came to 3 bases and at J to 5 bases, leaving 2 bases not matched to a gene. This CDR3 contains 15 residues. CDR3 coding DNA: TGTGCCAGCAGTGAACTAGCGGGGGGCAACAATGAGCAGTTCTTC. This gives the protein CASSELAGGNNEQFF.

This clonotype was counted only a few times. The rearrangement joins TRBV5-1 to TRBJ2-2; D not certain. The CDR3 runs 15 residues. V shed 4 bases and J shed 0 bases, with 10 bases lying between them. Looked up from germline, CDR1 is SGHRS and CDR2 is YFSETQ. The CDR3: CASSTYDPNTGELFF. As DNA, the CDR3 is TGCGCCAGCAGCACTTACGACCCGAACACCGGGGAGCTGTTTTTT.

The chain links TRBV7-2 to TRBJ2-1, with TRBD2 identical over 11 bases. Germline V CDR1 and CDR2: SGHTA, FQGNSA. The CDR3 sequence is 15 residues long. The V gene end was trimmed by 6 bases and the J gene end by 3 bases; junction bases not matched to a gene: 4. The DNA for the CDR3 is TGTGCCAGCAGACCCGGGACTAGCGGCTACAATGAGCAGTTCTTC. As protein: CASRPGTSGYNEQFF.

The chain is built from TRBV4-3 and TRBJ2-1; 10 positions match TRBD1. This CDR3 has 14 residues. Germline CDR1 reads LGHNA; CDR2 reads YSLEER. The V gene end was trimmed by 4 bases and the J gene end by 9 bases; junction bases not matched to a gene: 6. The CDR3 nucleotides are TGCGCCAGCAGCCCCCGGACAGGGGGTCTTGAGCAGTTCTTC. Its translation is CASSPRTGGLEQFF.

The table lists this clonotype with a few counts. V gene TRBV20-1 combines with J gene TRBJ2-1; TRBD1 is a possible D gene (6 bases). CDR1 and CDR2 (germline): DFQATT, SNEGSKA (reference sequence). V was shortened by 5 bases and J by 9 bases, with 14 bases between the two germline ends. The CDR3 covers 12 residues. As DNA, the CDR3 is TGCAGTGCTTCCCCAGGGGCCGGTGAGCAGTTCTTC. It codes for CSASPGAGEQFF.